This T cell receptor beta chain was recovered during a study of PD-1 blockade in mismatch repair-deficient tumors. General study findings and limits: Tumor-resident clones, often undetectable pretreatment in blood, expanded then contracted after pembrolizumab.

Concerning this clone: Its specificity is unknown.

This CDR3 comprises 15 residues. Losses at the gene ends were 3 bases for V and 4 bases for J; bases not matched to a gene: 6. Germline V gene data show CDR1 as MNHEY and CDR2 as SVGAGI. Repertoires were generated with immunoSEQ multiplex PCR, while TCRdb's copy carries only in-frame clones and drops some. Of about 130,000 clones listed, 88% were seen once; the top ten hold 12%. Mismatch repair deficiency was confirmed in all patients, by PCR or immunohistochemistry. This TCR derives from an adult with mismatch repair-deficient cancer. The chain is built from TRBV6-5 and TRBJ2-3; 8 nucleotides align to TRBD1. Sequencing was performed on peripheral blood, taken just over 70 weeks after starting pembrolizumab. CDR3 DNA sequence: TGTGCCAGCAGTTATACTCAGGGGGCCCCAGATACGCAGTATTTT. Its protein is CASSYTQGAPDTQYF.